A single sample gave rise to the 30 T cell receptor beta chains below, sequenced in a study of breast tumors, draining lymph nodes, adjacent tissues. In TCRdb, the multiplex PCR reads were re-called with MiXCR into one record per CDR3 protein. The sample contains more than 50,000 distinct CDR3 sequences, under 50% of which appear only once. The specimen was breast tumor tissue. The receptors were gathered from a female donor with breast cancer. Some clones in this sample may be carry-over from other donors' samples.

Details on this clonotype: One junction end does not reproduce the germline sequence, and a read error may be involved. CDR3 amino acids: CASGQGAGTSKETQCF. CDR3 DNA: TGTGCCAGCGGCCAAGGAGCGGGTACATCTAAAGAGACCCAGTGCTTC. The V call is TRBV4-2, the J call TRBJ2-5; TRBD2 might be the D (6 bases). CDR1 is LGHNA, CDR2 YNFKEQ, per germline. The CDR3 has 16 residues.

This clonotype has ten or more counts. A much larger clone is a single base away; this may be a read error. The chain uses TRBV7-2 and TRBJ2-5, with TRBD2 matching over 12 bases. The CDR3 runs 17 residues. CDR1 is SGHTA, CDR2 FQGNSA, per germline. As DNA, the CDR3 is TGTGCCAGCAGCTTAGGAGCTAGCGGGAGGGCCCGAGAGCCCCAGTACTTC. Its protein product is CASSLGASGRAREPQYF.

This clonotype was counted at least ten times. This rearrangement joins TRBV30 to TRBJ2-7; D remains ambiguous. Trimming took off 0 bases at V and 2 bases at J, with 17 bases between the two ends. Germline V gene sequence: CDR1 GTSNPN, CDR2 SVGIG (reference sequence). The CDR3 is made up of 16 amino acids. CDR3 sequence reads: CAWSVGELALTYEQYF. CDR3 DNA sequence: TGTGCCTGGAGTGTAGGCGAGCTTGCTTTAACCTACGAGCAGTACTTC.

Regarding this clonotype: As the CDR3 is not closed by the conserved phenylalanine or tryptophan, this likely results from a read error. The chain couples TRBV3-1 to TRBJ2-7, with a weak D call TRBD1 (5 bases). CDR1 is LGHDT and CDR2 is YNNKEL in the germline V gene (reference sequence). This CDR3 is 11 amino acids long. Trimming took off 3 bases at V and 7 bases at J, with 7 bases between the two ends. CDR3 DNA sequence: TGTGCCAGCAGCCAGGGGCCGGAGCAGTACATC. It translates to CASSQGPEQYI.

This clonotype was detected only a few times. The chain carries TRBV12-3 or TRBV12-4 and TRBJ2-5; D might be TRBD1 or TRBD2, each matching 5 bases. This CDR3 is built from 16 residues. Trimming pared 3 bases from V and 0 bases from J, leaving 14 bases between. The CDR3 sequence is CASSFGTEVNQETQYF. For the CDR3, the DNA is TGTGCCAGCAGTTTCGGGACGGAAGTAAACCAAGAGACCCAGTACTTC.

To note about this clonotype: A read error may produce the germline difference seen at one junction end. The rearrangement links TRBV7-9 to TRBJ2-1, with 12 bases fitting TRBD2. The germline CDR1 and CDR2 sequences are SEHNR and FQNEAQ (reference sequence). This CDR3 is built from 16 residues. CDR3 sequence: CASSSASGRALNEQFF. The DNA of the CDR3 is TGTGCTAGCAGCTCGGCTAGCGGGAGGGCGTTGAATGAGCAGTTCTTC. The variable domain in full, completed from reference TRBV7-9 and TRBJ2-1, reads DTGVSQNPRHKITKRGQNVTFRCDPISEHNRLYWYRQTLGQGPEFLTYFQNEAQLEKSRLLSDRFSAERPKGSFSTLEIQRTEQGDSAMYLCASSSASGRALNEQFFGPGTRLTVL.

In the case of this clonotype: The junction departs from the called germline gene at one end, perhaps through a read error. The rearrangement links TRBV20-1 to TRBJ2-7; D may match TRBD1 or TRBD2 (5 bases each). Per the germline V gene, CDR1 is DFQATT and CDR2 is SNEGSKA (reference sequence). This CDR3 has 12 residues. The CDR3 DNA sequence: TGCAGTGCTCGTGGGGACCGTCGCGAGCCGTACTTC. Its translation: CSARGDRREPYF.

This clonotype was observed at least ten times. The rearrangement uses TRBV28 and TRBJ2-5; 8 nucleotides align to TRBD1. Germline V gene lookup returns CDR1 MDHEN and CDR2 SYDVKM. This CDR3 spans 15 amino acids. V lost 2 bases and J lost 7; bases outside the gene matches: 9. CDR3 sequence (DNA): TGTGCCAGCAGTTTACCGGACAGGGACCGGCGGACCCAGTACTTC. Protein: CASSLPDRDRRTQYF.

This clonotype was recorded many times. This may stem from a read error, because a much larger clone lies one nucleotide away. The gene calls are TRBV12-3 or TRBV12-4 and TRBJ2-7, with D uncertain. CDR3 size: 12 residues. The germline V and J ends were trimmed by 3 bases and 1 base, with 4 bases remaining between them. DNA of the CDR3: TGTGCCAGCAGTTTCCAGTCCTACGAGCAGTACTTC. As protein: CASSFQSYEQYF.

This chain joins TRBV7-9 and TRBJ1-5; D possibly corresponds to TRBD1 (6 bases). Germline V CDR1 and CDR2: SEHNR, FQNEAQ (reference sequence). V was clipped by 6 bases and J by 11 bases, with 11 bases between them. This CDR3 comprises 11 residues. The CDR3 is CASSDDRTQHF. The CDR3 nucleotides read TGTGCCAGCAGTGATGACAGGACCCAGCATTTT.

The genes are TRBV7-8 and TRBJ2-1; 10 positions match TRBD2. From germline, CDR1 is SGHVS and CDR2 FQNEAQ. This CDR3 has 15 residues. Trimming at V came to 1 base and at J to 9 bases, leaving 6 bases not matched to a gene. The CDR3 sequence: CASSLVLAGVVEQFF. CDR3 bases: TGTGCCAGCAGCTTAGTCCTAGCGGGAGTTGTTGAGCAGTTCTTC.

The rearrangement uses TRBV19 and TRBJ1-1; no reliable D call. This CDR3 has 13 residues. The germline V and J ends were trimmed by 9 bases and 6 bases, with 17 bases remaining between them. Per germline, CDR1 LNHDA and CDR2 SQIVND (reference sequence). CDR3 DNA: TGTGCCAGCCAAATACGAGCAGTTTCTGAAGCTTTCTTT. As protein: CASQIRAVSEAFF.

The table lists this clonotype with many counts. This sequence joins TRBV30 and TRBJ1-5, with D perhaps matching TRBD1 (5 bases). The CDR3 runs to 13 residues. CDR1 and CDR2 from the germline V gene are GTSNPN and SVGIG (reference sequence). Trimming shortened V by 5 bases and J by 8 bases, and 16 bases separated the two germline ends. CDR3 DNA sequence: TGTGCCTGGGGATCCCGGGGGGATAAGCCCCAGCATTTT. It encodes CAWGSRGDKPQHF.

Comments on this clonotype: With a much larger clone just one base away, this may be a read error. V gene TRBV7-2 combines with J gene TRBJ2-4; no clear D. This CDR3 has 12 residues. Germline V gene data show CDR1 as SGHTA and CDR2 as FQGNSA. CDR3 sequence: CAGSLARNIQYF. CDR3 nucleotide sequence: TGTGCCGGCAGCTTGGCAAGAAACATTCAGTACTTC.

The J gene is TRBJ2-7, the V gene TRBV6-2 or TRBV6-3; the match to TRBD1 covers 7 bases. The length of the CDR3 is 16 residues. J was trimmed by 4 bases and V by 7 bases; bases with no gene match: 16. Germline V gene data show CDR1 as MNHEY and CDR2 as SVGEGT. CDR3 residues: CASKPYSRDRIYEQYF. In DNA form, the CDR3 reads TGTGCCAGCAAGCCGTACAGCCGGGACAGAATATACGAGCAGTACTTC.

CDR3 protein: CATSREGRGRDYGYTF. In nucleotides, the CDR3 is TGTGCCACCAGCAGAGAAGGCAGGGGGCGAGACTATGGCTACACCTTC. The chain carries TRBV15 and TRBJ1-2; 8 bases map to TRBD1. The length of the CDR3 is 16 residues. Trimming cost V 0 bases and J 3 bases; bases outside gene matches: 6. In germline, CDR1 is LNHNV, CDR2 YYDKDF (reference sequence).

At least ten counts were recorded for this clonotype. The chain combines TRBV12-3 or TRBV12-4 with TRBJ2-2, with a weak D call TRBD1 (5 bases). V lost 2 bases to trimming and J lost 6 bases, with 7 bases between them. This CDR3 region has 13 residues. DNA for the CDR3: TGTGCCAGCAGTTTACTCAGGGCCGGGGAGCTGTTTTTT. Protein: CASSLLRAGELFF.

This clonotype showed up many times. V usage is TRBV28 and J usage is TRBJ1-5; D not resolved. V was pared by 2 bases and J by 4 bases, with 9 bases between. The CDR3 runs 14 residues. Per germline, CDR1 MDHEN and CDR2 SYDVKM. CDR3 bases: TGTGCCAGCAGTTTACGGTTGATGAATCAGCCCCAGCATTTT. This translates into CASSLRLMNQPQHF. Full variable domain (outside the CDR3, taken from reference TRBV28 and TRBJ1-5): DVKVTQSSRYLVKRTGEKVFLECVQDMDHENMFWYRQDPGLGLRLIYFSYDVKMKEKGDIPEGYSVSREKKERFSLILESASTNQTSMYLCASSLRLMNQPQHFGDGTRLSIL.

This clonotype was seen ten or more times. The CDR3 DNA sequence: TGTGCCACCAGCAGAGATTGGTGGGACTCCTTGGGAGATACGCAGTATTTT. Translation gives CATSRDWWDSLGDTQYF. The chain links TRBV15 to TRBJ2-3; possibly TRBD2 for D (6 bases). This CDR3 is built from 17 residues. Trimming left V 0 bases short and J 5 bases short, with 18 bases between. Germline values: CDR1 LNHNV, CDR2 YYDKDF (reference sequence).

J is TRBJ2-6 and V is TRBV9, with D possibly matching TRBD1 (6 bases). V was cut by 4 bases and J by 2 bases, with 16 bases left in between. The CDR3 has 17 amino acids. Germline V gene sequence: CDR1 SGDLS, CDR2 YYNGEE. For the CDR3, the DNA is TGTGCCAGCAGCATAGACCAGGGGTACCCTGGGGCCAACGTCCTGACTTTC. Its translation: CASSIDQGYPGANVLTF.

On this clonotype itself: A much larger clone sits a single nucleotide away, making a read error possible. V gene TRBV6-2 or TRBV6-3 combines with J gene TRBJ2-7; 9 positions agree with TRBD1. CDR1 MNHEY and CDR2 SVGEGT come from the germline V gene. The CDR3 length is 18 residues. V was pared by 5 bases and J by 3 bases, with 17 bases of the junction left unmatched. In DNA, the CDR3 is TGTGCCAGCAGTCTTTTGGACTTACTCTCGGGACAGGGCTACGAGCAGTACTTC. Encoded protein: CASSLLDLLSGQGYEQYF.

Many counts were recorded for this clonotype. The chain recombines TRBV30 with TRBJ2-3, with 9 bases lining up with TRBD1. After removal of 0 bases from V and 4 bases from J, the junction contained 2 bases not matched to a gene. Germline CDR1 reads GTSNPN; CDR2 reads SVGIG (reference sequence). The CDR3 is made up of 14 amino acids. The CDR3 DNA reads TGTGCCTGGAGTGTAGACAGGGGGGCAGATACGCAGTATTTT. Translation gives CAWSVDRGADTQYF.

This clonotype was seen repeatedly, ten times or more. The chain carries TRBV7-2 and TRBJ2-4; D perhaps matches TRBD2 (5 bases). V dropped 1 base and J dropped 7 bases, with 14 bases sitting between them. Germline assignment: CDR1 SGHTA and CDR2 FQGNSA. This CDR3 is built from 15 residues. The CDR3 region has the DNA TGTGCCAGCAGCTTAGGAAGAACCTCGGGGAACATTCAGTACTTC. Protein product: CASSLGRTSGNIQYF. The full variable domain, rest sourced from reference TRBV7-2 and TRBJ2-4, is GAGVSQSPSNKVTEKGKDVELRCDPISGHTALYWYRQSLGQGLEFLIYFQGNSAPDKSGLPSDRFSAERTGGSVSTLTIQRTQQEDSAVYLCASSLGRTSGNIQYFGAGTRLSVL.

V gene TRBV7-9 combines with J gene TRBJ1-6; 9 bases agree with TRBD1. With V trimmed by 7 bases and J by 10 bases, 8 bases remained unmatched. This CDR3 spans 14 amino acids. CDR1 and CDR2 (germline): SEHNR, FQNEAQ (reference sequence). The CDR3 region has the DNA TGTGCCAGCACTGTCGGGACAGGGCAATCACCCCTCCACTTT. It codes for CASTVGTGQSPLHF. The entire variable domain, with the rest obtained from reference TRBV7-9 and TRBJ1-6, is as follows: DTGVSQNPRHKITKRGQNVTFRCDPISEHNRLYWYRQTLGQGPEFLTYFQNEAQLEKSRLLSDRFSAERPKGSFSTLEIQRTEQGDSAMYLCASTVGTGQSPLHFGNGTRLTVT.

As for this clonotype: A much larger clone differs from this one at a single base, so this may be a read error. The genes are TRBV12-3 or TRBV12-4 and TRBJ2-5; 16 positions match TRBD2. CDR3 length: 16 residues. Trimming cost V 3 bases and J 3 bases; bases outside gene matches: 1. For the CDR3, the DNA is TGTGCCAGCAGTTTCGGGACTAGCGGGAGGGAAGAGACCCAGTACTTC. Translating it yields CASSFGTSGREETQYF.

In this sample, this clonotype turned up a few times. This chain connects TRBV28 to TRBJ2-5; D is uncertain. This CDR3 has 13 residues. Germline values: CDR1 MDHEN, CDR2 SYDVKM. The V end lost 6 bases, the J end lost 5 bases, and 13 bases lay between the germline ends. CDR3 residues: CASRGSNFETQYF. CDR3 DNA: TGTGCCAGCAGAGGAAGTAATTTTGAGACCCAGTACTTC.

This clonotype was recorded at least ten times. This sequence joins TRBV7-2 and TRBJ1-5; D is unclear. The CDR3 contains 15 residues. The germline V and J ends were trimmed by 5 bases and 2 bases, with 13 bases remaining between them. In germline, CDR1 is SGHTA, CDR2 FQGNSA. The CDR3 loop is CASSPSAGGNQPQHF. The CDR3, as DNA: TGTGCCAGCAGCCCGTCGGCGGGAGGCAATCAGCCCCAGCATTTT.

A note on this clonotype: The junction differs from germline at one of its ends, possibly a read error. V and J are TRBV11-3 and TRBJ2-7; TRBD1 aligns across 10 bases. Germline V gene sequence: CDR1 SGHNT, CDR2 YENEEA. The CDR3 is 13 residues long. For the CDR3, the DNA is TGTGCCAGCAGATCCGGGACAGGGGATGAGCGGTACTTC. It specifies CASRSGTGDERYF.

This clonotype was detected many times. The chain uses TRBV27 and TRBJ1-6, with D unclear. The V and J ends lost 3 bases and 0 bases respectively, with 15 bases between them. In germline, CDR1 is MNHEY, CDR2 SMNVEV (reference sequence). The CDR3 loop spans 18 amino acids. The CDR3 loop reads CASSFQSHEPSYNSPLHF. DNA of the CDR3: TGTGCCAGCAGTTTTCAATCACACGAACCCTCCTATAATTCACCCCTCCACTTT.

Many counts were recorded for this clonotype. At one of its ends the junction is not consistent with the germline gene, which may arise from a read error. The rearrangement joins TRBV7-2 to TRBJ2-1; D is perhaps TRBD2 (6 bases). The CDR3 is 15 residues long. The V gene's germline CDR1 is SGHTA and CDR2 FQGNSA. CDR3 protein: CASSIAVTSYNEQFF. The CDR3 DNA sequence: TGTGCCAGCAGCATAGCGGTTACCTCCTACAATGAGCAGTTCTTC.